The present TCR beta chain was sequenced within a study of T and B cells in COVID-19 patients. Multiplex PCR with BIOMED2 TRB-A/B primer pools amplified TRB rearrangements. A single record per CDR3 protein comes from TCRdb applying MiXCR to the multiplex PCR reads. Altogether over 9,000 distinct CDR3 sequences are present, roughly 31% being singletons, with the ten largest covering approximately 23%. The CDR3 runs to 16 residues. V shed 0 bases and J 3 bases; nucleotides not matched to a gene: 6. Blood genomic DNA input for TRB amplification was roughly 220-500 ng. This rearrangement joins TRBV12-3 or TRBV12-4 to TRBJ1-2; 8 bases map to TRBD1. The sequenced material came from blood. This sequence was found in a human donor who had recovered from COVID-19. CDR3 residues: CASSLARTGWDYGYTF. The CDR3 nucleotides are TGTGCCAGCAGTTTAGCGAGGACAGGGTGGGACTATGGCTACACCTTC.